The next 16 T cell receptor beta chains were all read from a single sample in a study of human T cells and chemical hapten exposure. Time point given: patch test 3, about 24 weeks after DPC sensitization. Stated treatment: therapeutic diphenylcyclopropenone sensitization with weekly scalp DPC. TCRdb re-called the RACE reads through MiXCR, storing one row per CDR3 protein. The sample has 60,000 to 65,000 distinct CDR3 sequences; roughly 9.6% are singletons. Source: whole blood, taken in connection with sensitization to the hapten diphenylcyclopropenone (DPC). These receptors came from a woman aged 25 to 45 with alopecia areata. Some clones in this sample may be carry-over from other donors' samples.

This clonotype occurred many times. The CDR3 spells CASSPGQGGRGEKLFF. CDR3 nucleotides: TGCGCCAGCAGCCCCGGACAGGGTGGTCGCGGGGAAAAACTGTTTTTT. The V and J genes are TRBV4-3 and TRBJ1-4, with 8 nucleotides matching TRBD1. There are 16 residues in the CDR3. The germline gives CDR1 LGHNA, CDR2 YSLEER. The ends lost 4 bases at V and 8 bases at J; junction bases unmatched: 12.

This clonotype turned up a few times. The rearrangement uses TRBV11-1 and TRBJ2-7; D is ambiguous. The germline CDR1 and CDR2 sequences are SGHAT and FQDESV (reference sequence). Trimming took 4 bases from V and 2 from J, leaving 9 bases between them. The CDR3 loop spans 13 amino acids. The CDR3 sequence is CASSSNRAYEQYF. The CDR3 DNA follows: TGTGCCAGCAGCTCGAATAGGGCCTACGAGCAGTACTTC.

The CDR3 here is CASSPSGPNQPQHF. The CDR3 DNA is TGTGCCAGCTCACCATCAGGTCCCAATCAGCCCCAGCATTTT. This chain links TRBV18 with TRBJ1-5, with D uncertain. This CDR3 has 14 amino acids. Per germline, CDR1 KGHSH and CDR2 LQKENI. The V end was cut by 2 bases, the J end by 3 bases, with 8 bases between.

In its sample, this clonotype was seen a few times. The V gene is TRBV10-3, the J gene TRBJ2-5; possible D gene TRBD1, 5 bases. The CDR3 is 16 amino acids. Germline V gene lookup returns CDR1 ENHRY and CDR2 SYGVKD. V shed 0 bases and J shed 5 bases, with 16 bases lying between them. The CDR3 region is CAISESGAGLMETQYF. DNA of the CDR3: TGTGCCATCAGTGAGTCTGGGGCAGGGCTTATGGAGACCCAGTACTTC.

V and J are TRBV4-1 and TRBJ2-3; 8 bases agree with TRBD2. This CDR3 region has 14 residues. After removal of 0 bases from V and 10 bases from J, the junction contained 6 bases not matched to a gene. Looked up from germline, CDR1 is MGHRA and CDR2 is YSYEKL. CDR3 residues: CASSQDSGKVAQYF. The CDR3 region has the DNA TGCGCCAGCAGCCAAGATAGCGGGAAAGTCGCGCAGTATTTT.

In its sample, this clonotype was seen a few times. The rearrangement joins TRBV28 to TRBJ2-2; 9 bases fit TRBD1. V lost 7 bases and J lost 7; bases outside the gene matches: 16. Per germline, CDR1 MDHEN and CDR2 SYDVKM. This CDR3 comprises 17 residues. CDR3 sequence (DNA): TGTGCCAGCAAACCTAGGGGGACAGGGACTTCGATCGGGGAGCTGTTTTTT. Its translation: CASKPRGTGTSIGELFF. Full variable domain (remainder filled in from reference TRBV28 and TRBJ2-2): DVKVTQSSRYLVKRTGEKVFLECVQDMDHENMFWYRQDPGLGLRLIYFSYDVKMKEKGDIPEGYSVSREKKERFSLILESASTNQTSMYLCASKPRGTGTSIGELFFGEGSRLTVL.

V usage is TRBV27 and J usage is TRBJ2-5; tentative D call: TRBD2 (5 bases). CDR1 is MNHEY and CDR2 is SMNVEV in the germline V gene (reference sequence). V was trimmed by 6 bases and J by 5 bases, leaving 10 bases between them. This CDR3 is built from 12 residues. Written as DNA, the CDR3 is TGTGCCAGCAGCCGAGGGTCGGAGACCCAGTACTTC. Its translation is CASSRGSETQYF.

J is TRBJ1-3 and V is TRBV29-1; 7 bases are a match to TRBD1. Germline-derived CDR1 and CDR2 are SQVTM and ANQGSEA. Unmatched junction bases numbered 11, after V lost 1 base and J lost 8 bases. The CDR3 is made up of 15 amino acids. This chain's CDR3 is CSVEVREGGRDTIYF. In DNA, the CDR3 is TGCAGCGTTGAAGTACGGGAAGGGGGCAGGGACACCATATATTTT.

The CDR3 DNA reads as TGTGCCAGCATTCCTTCTGGAGGACTTAACTATGGCTACACCTTC. The encoded protein is CASIPSGGLNYGYTF. This rearrangement joins TRBV5-5 to TRBJ1-2; D unclear. CDR1 SGHKS and CDR2 YYEKEE come from the germline V gene (reference sequence). The CDR3 totals 15 residues. V lost 6 bases and J 1 base, leaving 16 bases between the germline ends.

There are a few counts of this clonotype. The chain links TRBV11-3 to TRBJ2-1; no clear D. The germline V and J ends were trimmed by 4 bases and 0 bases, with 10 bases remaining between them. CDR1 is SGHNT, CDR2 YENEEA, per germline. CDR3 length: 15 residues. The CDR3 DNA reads TGTGCCAGCAGCTCGGTCTTTGACTCCTACAATGAGCAGTTCTTC. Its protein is CASSSVFDSYNEQFF.

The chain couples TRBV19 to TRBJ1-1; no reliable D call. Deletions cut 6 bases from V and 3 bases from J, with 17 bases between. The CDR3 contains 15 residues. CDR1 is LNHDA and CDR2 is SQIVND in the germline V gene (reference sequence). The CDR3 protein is CASRSPLGGHTEAFF. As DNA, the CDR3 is TGTGCCAGTAGGAGCCCTCTGGGCGGACACACTGAAGCTTTCTTT.

The CDR3 DNA reads TGTGCCAGCAGCCCAGGACAGGCTACTGAAAAACTGTTTTTT. Translation gives CASSPGQATEKLFF. This rearrangement joins TRBV7-2 to TRBJ1-4; 7 nucleotides agree with TRBD1. This CDR3 region has 14 residues. The V gene's germline CDR1 is SGHTA and CDR2 FQGNSA. V lost 5 bases, J lost 7 bases, and 7 bases stayed unmatched.

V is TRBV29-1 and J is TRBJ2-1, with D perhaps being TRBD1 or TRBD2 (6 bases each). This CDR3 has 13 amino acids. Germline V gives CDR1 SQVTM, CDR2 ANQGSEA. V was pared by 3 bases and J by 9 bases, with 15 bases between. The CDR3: CSVDRGIGGEQFF. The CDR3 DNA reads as TGCAGCGTTGACAGGGGTATCGGGGGTGAGCAGTTCTTC.

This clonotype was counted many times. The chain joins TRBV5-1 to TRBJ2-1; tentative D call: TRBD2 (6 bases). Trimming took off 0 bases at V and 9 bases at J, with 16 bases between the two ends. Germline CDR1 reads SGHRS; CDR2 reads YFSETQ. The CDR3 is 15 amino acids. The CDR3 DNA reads TGCGCCAGCAGCTTGGGGGACTTCACTAGGAGTGAGCAGTTCTTC. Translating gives CASSLGDFTRSEQFF.

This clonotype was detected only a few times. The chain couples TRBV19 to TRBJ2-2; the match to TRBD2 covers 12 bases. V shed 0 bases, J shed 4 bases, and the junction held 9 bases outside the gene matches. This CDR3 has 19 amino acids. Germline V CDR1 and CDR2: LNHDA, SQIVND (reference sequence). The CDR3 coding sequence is TGTGCCAGTAGTATAGAGACCCTAGCGGGAGGGCCATCCACCGGGGAGCTGTTTTTT. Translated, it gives CASSIETLAGGPSTGELFF.

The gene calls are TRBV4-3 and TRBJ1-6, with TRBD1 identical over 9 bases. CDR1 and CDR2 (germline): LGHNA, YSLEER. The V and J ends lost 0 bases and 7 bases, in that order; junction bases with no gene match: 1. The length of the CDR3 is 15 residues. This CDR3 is CASSQEGQGNSPLHF. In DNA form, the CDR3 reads TGCGCCAGCAGCCAAGAGGGACAGGGAAATTCACCCCTCCACTTT.